This entry describes one TCR beta chain. Libraries were prepared by immunoSEQ multiplex PCR; TCRdb keeps only in-frame clonotypes and omits some of them. The profile shows 210,000 or so clones, approximately 80% of them singletons. These data come from a study of blood T cell repertoires in COVID-19. Turning to the study itself: Both acute and convalescent COVID-19 samples were obtained from the United States, Italy and Spain. PBMCs, B-cell-depleted T cells, or T cells were the source of the cDNA or gDNA that made up the material.

The germline V gene encodes CDR1 SQVTM and CDR2 ANQGSEA. The CDR3 spans 14 residues. V shed 5 bases and J 4 bases; nucleotides not matched to a gene: 8. The sequence derives from a man younger than 40 with acute COVID-19. Sequencing was done on a sample of PBMCs or T cells enriched from blood (not recorded which). The V call is TRBV29-1, the J call TRBJ1-2; TRBD1 aligns across 9 bases. CDR3 sequence: CSVLGDRGSYGYTF. CDR3 bases: TGCAGCGTTTTAGGAGACAGGGGGTCCTATGGCTACACCTTC. Together with reference TRBV29-1 and TRBJ1-2, the CDR3 gives the full variable domain: SAVISQKPSRDICQRGTSLTIQCQVDSQVTMMFWYRQQPGQSLTLIATANQGSEATYESGFVIDKFPISRPNLTFSTLTVSNMSPEDSSIYLCSVLGDRGSYGYTFGSGTRLTVV.